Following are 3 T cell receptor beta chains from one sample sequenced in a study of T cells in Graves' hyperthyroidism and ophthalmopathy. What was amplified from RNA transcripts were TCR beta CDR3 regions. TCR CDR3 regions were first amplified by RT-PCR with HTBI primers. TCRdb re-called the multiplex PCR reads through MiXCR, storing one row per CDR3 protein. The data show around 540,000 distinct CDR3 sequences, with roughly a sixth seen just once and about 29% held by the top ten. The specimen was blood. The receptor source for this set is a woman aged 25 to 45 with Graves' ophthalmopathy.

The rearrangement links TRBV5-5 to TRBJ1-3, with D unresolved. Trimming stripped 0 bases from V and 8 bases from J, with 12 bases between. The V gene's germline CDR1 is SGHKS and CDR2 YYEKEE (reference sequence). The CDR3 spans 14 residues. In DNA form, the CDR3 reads TGTGCCAGCAGCTTGGGACCTCAGCAGGACACCATATATTTT. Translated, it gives CASSLGPQQDTIYF.

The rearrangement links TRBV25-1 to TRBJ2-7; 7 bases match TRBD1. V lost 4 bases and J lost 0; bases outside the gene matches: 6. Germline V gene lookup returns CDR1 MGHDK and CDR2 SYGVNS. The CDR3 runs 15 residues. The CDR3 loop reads CASSVVTGISYEQYF. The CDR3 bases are TGTGCCAGCAGTGTAGTGACAGGGATCTCCTACGAGCAGTACTTC.

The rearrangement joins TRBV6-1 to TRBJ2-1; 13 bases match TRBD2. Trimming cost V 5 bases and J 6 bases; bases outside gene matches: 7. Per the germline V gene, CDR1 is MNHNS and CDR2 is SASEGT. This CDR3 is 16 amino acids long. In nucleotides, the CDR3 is TGTGCCAGCAGTATCCGGGGACTAGCGGGGCCCAATGAGCAGTTCTTC. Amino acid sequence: CASSIRGLAGPNEQFF.